What follows are 20 T cell receptor beta chains derived from one specimen sequenced in a study of neurological immune-mediated disorders. TCRdb re-analysed the 5' RACE reads in MiXCR, keeping a single row per CDR3 protein. Among fewer than 40,000 distinct CDR3 sequences listed, around 4% were seen once. The specimen was CD4+ T cells from blood. The receptors were gathered from a woman aged 40 to 50 in good health.

This clonotype was seen a handful of times. The chain carries TRBV9 and TRBJ1-2; D remains ambiguous. The V gene lost 4 bases and the J gene lost 5 bases, with 15 bases spanning the gap. The CDR3 extends over 14 amino acids. Per germline, CDR1 SGDLS and CDR2 YYNGEE. The CDR3 spells CASSPSNAWYGYTF. In DNA form, the CDR3 reads TGTGCCAGCAGCCCATCTAACGCCTGGTATGGCTACACCTTC.

This clonotype was detected many times. The chain carries TRBV11-2 and TRBJ1-1; tentative D call: TRBD1 (6 bases). The V gene lost 5 bases and the J gene lost 1 base, with 14 bases spanning the gap. The germline V gene encodes CDR1 SGHAT and CDR2 FQNNGV. The CDR3 spans 15 residues. The CDR3 region has the DNA TGTGCCAGCAGCGGGGGGGCTTGGAGGAACACTGAAGCTTTCTTT. Its translation: CASSGGAWRNTEAFF.

This clonotype was found many times. The CDR3 DNA sequence: TGTGCCAGCAGCCAAGGGGAGGGCGAGCAGTACTTC. Translating gives CASSQGEGEQYF. This chain joins TRBV3-1 and TRBJ2-7, with TRBD2 matching over 7 bases. Germline V lookup: CDR1 LGHDT, CDR2 YNNKEL (reference sequence). V shed 1 base and J 6 bases; nucleotides not matched to a gene: 0. CDR3 length: 12 amino acids.

In this sample, this clonotype turned up many times. The chain links TRBV14 to TRBJ2-5, with D uncertain. Trimming stripped 0 bases from V and 5 bases from J, with 10 bases between. CDR3 length equals 14 residues. CDR1 is SGHDN and CDR2 is FVKESK in the germline V gene. The CDR3 DNA reads TGTGCCAGCAGCCAAGATTGGGGTTGGGAGACCCAGTACTTC. Its protein is CASSQDWGWETQYF.

This clonotype was detected ten times or more. The chain couples TRBV12-3 or TRBV12-4 to TRBJ2-2; D not resolved. V lost 5 bases and J 7 bases, leaving 11 bases between the germline ends. This CDR3 spans 13 amino acids. The CDR3 DNA reads TGTGCCAGCAGTCTGGGCTTCGGCGGGGAGCTGTTTTTT. Protein sequence: CASSLGFGGELFF.

This clonotype was seen many times. The V gene is TRBV5-1, the J gene TRBJ2-2; D call uncertain. Trimming left V 5 bases short and J 0 bases short, with 8 bases between. The germline V gene has CDR1 SGHRS and CDR2 YFSETQ. This CDR3 is 14 amino acids long. In DNA, the CDR3 is TGCGCCAGCAGGGTCAGCGCGAACACCGGGGAGCTGTTTTTT. Its translation is CASRVSANTGELFF. The full variable domain, completed using reference TRBV5-1 and TRBJ2-2, is KAGVTQTPRYLIKTRGQQVTLSCSPISGHRSVSWYQQTPGQGLQFLFEYFSETQRNKGNFPGRFSGRQFSNSRSEMNVSTLELGDSALYLCASRVSANTGELFFGEGSRLTVL.

This clonotype was seen repeatedly, ten times or more. V usage is TRBV2 and J usage is TRBJ2-7; TRBD2 aligns across 9 bases. CDR1 is SNHLY, CDR2 FYNNEI, per germline. V shed 6 bases, J shed 9 bases, and the junction held 9 bases outside the gene matches. The CDR3 contains 13 residues. This chain's CDR3 is CASRGLAAGVQYF. CDR3 nucleotide sequence: TGTGCCAGCAGGGGACTAGCCGCGGGTGTGCAGTACTTC. Drawing the rest from reference TRBV2 and TRBJ2-7, the complete variable domain is EPEVTQTPSHQVTQMGQEVILRCVPISNHLYFYWYRQILGQKVEFLVSFYNNEISEKSEIFDDQFSVERPDGSNFTLKIRSTKLEDSAMYFCASRGLAAGVQYFGPGTRLTVT.

This clonotype showed up many times. The J gene is TRBJ2-1, the V gene TRBV28, with 8 bases matching TRBD2. The CDR3 extends over 17 amino acids. After removal of 5 bases from V and 0 bases from J, the junction contained 9 bases not matched to a gene. Germline V CDR1 and CDR2: MDHEN, SYDVKM. CDR3: CASSPGLAASSYNEQFF. The CDR3 nucleotides read TGTGCCAGCAGTCCCGGACTAGCTGCAAGCTCCTACAATGAGCAGTTCTTC.

This clonotype has just a few counts. A much more abundant neighbour one base away suggests this may be a read error. The chain has TRBV6-1 and TRBJ1-6; D is uncertain. Germline assignment: CDR1 MNHNS and CDR2 SASEGT. The CDR3 spans 12 residues. The DNA of the CDR3 is TGTGCCAGCAGTGACTGGGATTCATCCCTCCACTTT. Translated: CASSDWDSSLHF.

This clonotype showed up many times. The rearrangement joins TRBV19 to TRBJ2-6; D is unclear. The length of the CDR3 is 16 residues. CDR1 and CDR2 from the germline V gene are LNHDA and SQIVND (reference sequence). Trimming took off 3 bases at V and 0 bases at J, with 9 bases between the two ends. This CDR3 is CASSMPGLSGANVLTF. In nucleotides, the CDR3 is TGTGCCAGTAGTATGCCAGGCCTCTCTGGGGCCAACGTCCTGACTTTC.

This clonotype was recorded many times. This sequence joins TRBV29-1 and TRBJ1-3; D remains ambiguous. Deletions cut 4 bases from V and 0 bases from J, with 10 bases between. Germline loops: CDR1 SQVTM, CDR2 ANQGSEA. The CDR3 spans 14 residues. CDR3 nucleotides: TGCAGCGTTGTATCACGGGACTCTGGAAACACCATATATTTT. This gives the protein CSVVSRDSGNTIYF.

This clonotype was counted at least ten times. V is TRBV20-1 and J is TRBJ2-7; D perhaps matches TRBD2 (5 bases). Germline V gives CDR1 DFQATT, CDR2 SNEGSKA (reference sequence). The CDR3 contains 12 residues. The V and J ends lost 0 bases and 6 bases respectively, with 9 bases between them. The CDR3 is CSARDLGIEQYF. The CDR3 nucleotides are TGCAGTGCTAGAGATCTCGGGATCGAGCAGTACTTC.

In this sample, this clonotype turned up many times. The genes are TRBV12-5 and TRBJ1-3; the match to TRBD1 covers 8 bases. Unmatched junction bases numbered 6, after V lost 8 bases and J lost 0 bases. Germline lookup yields CDR1 LGHNT and CDR2 FRNRAP. CDR3 length: 15 amino acids. In DNA form, the CDR3 reads TGTGCTAGTATCGCCCAGGGGGCCTCTGGAAACACCATATATTTT. This encodes CASIAQGASGNTIYF.

This clonotype was found many times. V and J are TRBV6-5 and TRBJ2-5; 8 nucleotides align to TRBD2. The V and J ends lost 1 base and 3 bases, in that order; junction bases with no gene match: 1. The CDR3 totals 14 residues. From germline, CDR1 is MNHEY and CDR2 SVGAGI. CDR3 residues: CASSYYGREETQYF. As DNA, the CDR3 is TGTGCCAGCAGTTACTACGGGAGGGAAGAGACCCAGTACTTC.

This clonotype was observed many times. The CDR3 DNA reads as TGTGCCAGCAGCCAAGATCCCGGACAGGGGAGGGCCCAGTACTTC. This encodes CASSQDPGQGRAQYF. V usage is TRBV3-1 and J usage is TRBJ2-5; 9 nucleotides match TRBD1. The CDR3 has 15 amino acids. CDR1 LGHDT and CDR2 YNNKEL come from the germline V gene (reference sequence). Trimming took 0 bases from V and 9 from J; bases not matched to a gene: 8.

This clonotype has a count of ten or more. V is TRBV20-1 and J is TRBJ2-7; TRBD2 aligns across 10 bases. Germline trimming cut 6 bases from V and 9 bases from J; bases unmatched to any gene: 14. The CDR3 has 14 amino acids. Germline assignment: CDR1 DFQATT and CDR2 SNEGSKA (reference sequence). The CDR3 here is CSAASGRVGGRQYF. The CDR3 DNA follows: TGCAGTGCAGCCAGCGGGAGGGTCGGGGGGCGGCAGTACTTC.

This clonotype has ten or more counts. V is TRBV7-2 and J is TRBJ2-5; TRBD2 aligns across 10 bases. The junction had 7 bases not matched to a gene; V was cut back by 5 bases and J by 4 bases. Germline CDR1 is SGHTA and CDR2 is FQGNSA. This CDR3 has 15 amino acids. The CDR3 region has the DNA TGTGCCAGCAGCCCGAGCGGGAGGGTGGGAGAGACCCAGTACTTC. Residues: CASSPSGRVGETQYF.

This clonotype has at least ten counts. The CDR3 nucleotides are TGTGCCACCAGTGATTTTAAGAAAGTAGAGGGAGCATCGGCAGATACGCAGTATTTT. It is translated as CATSDFKKVEGASADTQYF. The chain is built from TRBV24-1 and TRBJ2-3; D might be TRBD2 (5 bases). V lost 1 base and J 4 bases, leaving 23 bases between the germline ends. The germline V gene encodes CDR1 KGHDR and CDR2 SFDVKD. This CDR3 region has 19 residues.

The genes are TRBV28 and TRBJ2-7; weak D call: TRBD1 (5 bases). V was pared by 6 bases and J by 9 bases, with 21 bases between. The germline V gene has CDR1 MDHEN and CDR2 SYDVKM. The length of the CDR3 is 14 residues. CDR3 amino acids: CASRSWTPEWGQYF. In DNA form, the CDR3 reads TGTGCCAGCAGATCATGGACACCGGAATGGGGGCAGTACTTC.

This clonotype was seen at least ten times. V usage is TRBV6-6 and J usage is TRBJ2-7; D is possibly TRBD1 (5 bases). The V gene's germline CDR1 is MNHNY and CDR2 SVGAGI (reference sequence). This CDR3 has 14 amino acids. Trimming left V 6 bases short and J 0 bases short, with 12 bases between. The CDR3 sequence is CASRFLRDSYEQYF. CDR3 sequence (DNA): TGTGCCAGCAGATTCCTCAGGGACTCCTACGAGCAGTACTTC.